Following are 30 T cell receptor beta chains from one sample sequenced in a study of CD8 T cells in Susac syndrome (dated by TCRdb to the late 2010s). Libraries were constructed by the immunoSEQ multiplex PCR assay. RNA was extracted with the RNeasy kit and roughly 0.5 to 1 ug was reverse transcribed using random hexamers. TCRdb passed the public sequencing reads through fastp at Q25 and MiXCR, retaining productive beta sequences. Every CDR3 protein is listed once, alongside the most common genes and DNA of its rows. The sample yields 250,000 or so distinct CDR3 sequences; 85% to 95% were counted once. Approximately 0.07% of the sample is in the top ten clones. Input material: CD4+ T cells from PBMCs. All receptors come from a human donor with multiple sclerosis.

The chain has TRBV29-1 and TRBJ1-1; D is unclear. V lost 5 bases, J lost 6 bases, and 16 bases lay in between. The V gene's germline CDR1 is SQVTM and CDR2 ANQGSEA. The CDR3 loop spans 13 amino acids. The CDR3 coding sequence is TGCAGCGTTTATAGGTCGGGAGGGTCTGAAGCTTTCTTT. The encoded protein is CSVYRSGGSEAFF.

The chain combines TRBV29-1 with TRBJ2-7; TRBD2 might be the D (6 bases). CDR1 is SQVTM and CDR2 is ANQGSEA in the germline V gene. The V end was cut by 2 bases, the J end by 2 bases, with 10 bases between. CDR3 length equals 13 residues. The CDR3 spells CSVEPGGTYEQYF. In DNA, the CDR3 is TGCAGCGTTGAACCCGGGGGAACCTACGAGCAGTACTTC.

The rearrangement joins TRBV2 to TRBJ2-5, with 7 positions matching TRBD2. The germline CDR1 and CDR2 sequences are SNHLY and FYNNEI. Germline trimming cut 1 base from V and 5 bases from J; bases unmatched to any gene: 4. The length of the CDR3 is 14 residues. CDR3: CASSEGLAVETQYF. The CDR3 nucleotides are TGTGCCAGCAGTGAAGGCCTAGCGGTCGAGACCCAGTACTTC.

The V gene is TRBV3-1, the J gene TRBJ2-1; D tentatively fits TRBD1 or TRBD2 (6 bases each). Germline CDR1 reads LGHDT; CDR2 reads YNNKEL (reference sequence). V was pared by 4 bases and J by 9 bases, with 19 bases between. The CDR3 is made up of 15 amino acids. The CDR3 DNA sequence: TGTGCCAGCAGCCCCTGGGAGGCGCAGGGGAGTGAGCAGTTCTTC. Residues: CASSPWEAQGSEQFF.

This clonotype was observed a single time. The rearrangement joins TRBV4-1 to TRBJ2-1; 8 positions match TRBD2. Germline-derived CDR1 and CDR2 are MGHRA and YSYEKL. The CDR3 has 11 residues. The V and J ends lost 8 bases and 9 bases, in that order; junction bases with no gene match: 3. Here the CDR3 reads CASARGGEQFF. In nucleotides, the CDR3 is TGCGCCAGCGCACGGGGGGGTGAGCAGTTCTTC.

The CDR3 DNA reads TGTGCCAGCAGCTTGGTGGGGGTCCCGAACACTGAAGCTTTCTTT. Protein sequence: CASSLVGVPNTEAFF. The chain joins TRBV5-4 to TRBJ1-1; the D gene is possibly TRBD1 (5 bases). Germline CDR1 and CDR2: SGHNT and YYREEE (reference sequence). Trimming removed 0 bases at V and 1 base at J, with 10 bases between. This CDR3 comprises 15 residues.

The genes are TRBV7-8 and TRBJ1-2; 8 bases line up with TRBD1. Germline V gene lookup returns CDR1 SGHVS and CDR2 FQNEAQ. This CDR3 region has 14 residues. V gave up 3 bases and J gave up 11 bases; unmatched junction bases: 11. Here the CDR3 DNA reads TGTGCCAGCAGCTTCGACAGGGGAGGATATAGTTACACCTTC. Its translation is CASSFDRGGYSYTF.

The chain has TRBV18 and TRBJ2-3, with D perhaps TRBD2 (5 bases). There are 13 residues in the CDR3. CDR1 is KGHSH, CDR2 LQKENI, per germline. The V end lost 6 bases, the J end lost 5 bases, and 12 bases lay between the germline ends. CDR3 in DNA: TGTGCCAGCTCGAGGGATGAGGGAGATACGCAGTATTTT. Protein sequence: CASSRDEGDTQYF.

This clonotype has a single count. The CDR3: CATSDLDRRGTYNSPLHF. CDR3 coding DNA: TGTGCCACCAGTGACCTGGACAGAAGGGGTACCTATAATTCACCCCTCCACTTT. This chain uses TRBV24-1 with TRBJ1-6, with a possible D match to TRBD1 (6 bases). Germline CDR1 is KGHDR and CDR2 is SFDVKD. Trimming took 4 bases from V and 2 from J, leaving 17 bases between them. The CDR3 runs 18 residues.

The chain links TRBV10-3 to TRBJ2-7, with D maybe TRBD1 (6 bases). The CDR3 length is 15 residues. V gave up 6 bases and J gave up 6 bases, with 21 bases separating them. Germline V gene sequence: CDR1 ENHRY, CDR2 SYGVKD. In nucleotides, the CDR3 is TGTGCCATCAGCACAAAACGGGACACATCAGGCGAGCAGTACTTC. Amino acids: CAISTKRDTSGEQYF.

The rearrangement uses TRBV6-5 and TRBJ2-3, with 9 bases matching TRBD1. The trim removed 5 bases at V and 5 bases at J, leaving 5 bases unmatched. Germline V gives CDR1 MNHEY, CDR2 SVGAGI. The CDR3 is 14 residues long. In DNA, the CDR3 is TGTGCCAGCAGTCTTGGACAGGGGAGAGATACGCAGTATTTT. Its translation is CASSLGQGRDTQYF.

The rearrangement joins TRBV28 to TRBJ2-2; D perhaps matches TRBD2 (5 bases). Trimming cost V 7 bases and J 3 bases, with 9 bases left between them. CDR1 and CDR2 (germline): MDHEN, SYDVKM. The CDR3 runs to 13 residues. This CDR3 is CASMRAHTGELFF. The DNA for the CDR3 is TGTGCCAGCATGAGGGCTCACACCGGGGAGCTGTTTTTT.

The genes are TRBV25-1 and TRBJ2-7; 10 nucleotides line up with TRBD1. J was trimmed by 2 bases and V by 1 base; bases with no gene match: 5. The CDR3 has 16 residues. Germline CDR1 and CDR2: MGHDK and SYGVNS. CDR3: CASSEWGTGDPYEQYV. CDR3 in DNA: TGTGCCAGCAGTGAATGGGGGACAGGGGACCCCTACGAGCAGTACGTC.

The gene calls are TRBV3-1 and TRBJ2-2, with TRBD1 identical over 7 bases. CDR1 is LGHDT and CDR2 is YNNKEL in the germline V gene (reference sequence). This CDR3 is 15 amino acids long. Losses at the gene ends were 5 bases for V and 0 bases for J; bases not matched to a gene: 3. The chain's CDR3 is CASSLGQSNTGELFF. The CDR3 DNA follows: TGTGCCAGCAGCTTGGGACAGTCGAACACCGGGGAGCTGTTTTTT.

CDR3 DNA: TGCAGCGTTGAGGTGGCGGGGTATGAGCAGTTCTTC. Encoded protein: CSVEVAGYEQFF. The gene calls are TRBV29-1 and TRBJ2-1; TRBD2 is a possible D gene (6 bases). The CDR3 runs 12 residues. V was clipped by 3 bases and J by 8 bases, with 11 bases between them. The germline gives CDR1 SQVTM, CDR2 ANQGSEA.

V usage is TRBV7-3 and J usage is TRBJ2-1, with 8 bases lining up with TRBD2. The trim removed 3 bases at V and 8 bases at J, leaving 6 bases unmatched. This CDR3 is 14 amino acids long. The germline V gene has CDR1 SGHTA and CDR2 FQGTGA. The DNA of the CDR3 is TGTGCCAGCAGCTTGGCGGGGGGATTCGATGAGCAGTTCTTC. Residues: CASSLAGGFDEQFF. Looking up the rest from reference TRBV7-3 and TRBJ2-1 gives the full variable domain: GAGVSQTPSNKVTEKGKYVELRCDPISGHTALYWYRQSLGQGPEFLIYFQGTGAADDSGLPNDRFFAVRPEGSVSTLKIQRTERGDSAVYLCASSLAGGFDEQFFGPGTRLTVL.

This chain links TRBV3-1 with TRBJ2-3, with D maybe TRBD1 (5 bases). In germline, CDR1 is LGHDT, CDR2 YNNKEL (reference sequence). The length of the CDR3 is 15 residues. V was trimmed by 1 base and J by 9 bases, leaving 17 bases between them. CDR3 DNA: TGTGCCAGCAGCCAAGTTACCCAAAAAGGGGCGACGCAGTATTTT. Translation gives CASSQVTQKGATQYF.

This sequence joins TRBV21-1 and TRBJ2-7; the DNA was not compared with TRBD1, the D call given in the table. TRBV21-1 counts as a pseudogene. This CDR3 comprises 15 residues. The CDR3 bases are TGTGCCAGTCCTAGACAGCGCTTCCTTAACTACGAGCAGTACTTC. Amino acids: CASPRQRFLNYEQYF.

The chain links TRBV27 to TRBJ2-7; the match to TRBD1 covers 9 bases. Germline V gene sequence: CDR1 MNHEY, CDR2 SMNVEV (reference sequence). J lost 3 bases, V lost 6 bases, and 9 bases had no gene match. This CDR3 is 15 amino acids long. As DNA, the CDR3 is TGTGCCAGCAGCTCCGGGACAGGGAGGTTCTACGAGCAGTACTTC. This encodes CASSSGTGRFYEQYF.

The genes are TRBV7-9 and TRBJ1-1; D may be TRBD1 (6 bases). V dropped 5 bases and J dropped 1 base, with 17 bases sitting between them. This CDR3 comprises 16 residues. Looked up from germline, CDR1 is SEHNR and CDR2 is FQNEAQ (reference sequence). Here the CDR3 reads CASSPPWGGANTEAFF. CDR3 sequence (DNA): TGTGCCAGCAGCCCTCCTTGGGGGGGGGCGAACACTGAAGCTTTCTTT. Combining the CDR3 with reference TRBV7-9 and TRBJ1-1 gives the whole variable domain DTGVSQNPRHKITKRGQNVTFRCDPISEHNRLYWYRQTLGQGPEFLTYFQNEAQLEKSRLLSDRFSAERPKGSFSTLEIQRTEQGDSAMYLCASSPPWGGANTEAFFGQGTRLTVV.

The J gene is TRBJ2-2, the V gene TRBV19; 10 positions match TRBD2. The CDR3 has 16 amino acids. V lost 5 bases and J lost 3; bases outside the gene matches: 6. Germline CDR1 reads LNHDA; CDR2 reads SQIVND (reference sequence). The CDR3 spells CASSPLAGADTGELFF. CDR3 coding DNA: TGTGCCAGTAGTCCCCTAGCGGGAGCGGACACCGGGGAGCTGTTTTTT. Full variable domain (outside the CDR3, taken from reference TRBV19 and TRBJ2-2): DGGITQSPKYLFRKEGQNVTLSCEQNLNHDAMYWYRQDPGQGLRLIYYSQIVNDFQKGDIAEGYSVSREKKESFPLTVTSAQKNPTAFYLCASSPLAGADTGELFFGEGSRLTVL.

The rearrangement joins TRBV12-3 or TRBV12-4 to TRBJ2-2; 9 bases agree with TRBD1. The CDR3 is made up of 16 amino acids. Losses at the gene ends were 0 bases for V and 3 bases for J; bases not matched to a gene: 2. The CDR3 protein is CASSLAGQGYTGELFF. CDR3 nucleotides: TGTGCCAGCAGTTTAGCGGGACAGGGATACACCGGGGAGCTGTTTTTT.

CDR3 coding DNA: TGCGCCAGCAGCCAGGGACTAGCGGGGTTGGTGCGCCCGGAACACACAGATACGCAGTATTTT. Translated: CASSQGLAGLVRPEHTDTQYF. The chain carries TRBV5-1 and TRBJ2-3; 13 positions agree with TRBD2. This CDR3 comprises 21 residues. V shed 4 bases, J shed 2 bases, and the junction held 19 bases outside the gene matches. Per the germline V gene, CDR1 is SGHRS and CDR2 is YFSETQ.

V gene TRBV7-3 combines with J gene TRBJ2-2; no firm D call. The germline V gene has CDR1 SGHTA and CDR2 FQGTGA. Trimming cost V 0 bases and J 1 base, with 9 bases left between them. This CDR3 has 16 residues. This CDR3 reads CASSLTNGLNTGELFF. CDR3 sequence (DNA): TGTGCCAGCAGCTTAACGAACGGCTTGAACACCGGGGAGCTGTTTTTT.

V and J are TRBV29-1 and TRBJ2-5, with 7 bases that match TRBD1. Unmatched junction bases numbered 3, after V lost 7 bases and J lost 1 base. Germline CDR1 reads SQVTM; CDR2 reads ANQGSEA. The CDR3 length is 12 residues. The CDR3 DNA reads TGCAGCGAAAGGGGGCTCCAAGAGACCCAGTACTTC. Its translation: CSERGLQETQYF.

The rearrangement uses TRBV18 and TRBJ1-2; 8 bases align to TRBD1. V lost 3 bases to trimming and J lost 4 bases; unmatched junction nucleotides: 7. Germline V gives CDR1 KGHSH, CDR2 LQKENI. CDR3 size: 15 residues. The CDR3, as DNA: TGTGCCAGCTCACCCAGGGGGCGAGAGGTCTATGGCTACACCTTC. Its translation: CASSPRGREVYGYTF. Variable domain in full (rest from reference TRBV18 and TRBJ1-2): NAGVMQNPRHLVRRRGQEARLRCSPMKGHSHVYWYRQLPEEGLKFMVYLQKENIIDESGMPKERFSAEFPKEGPSILRIQQVVRGDSAAYFCASSPRGREVYGYTFGSGTRLTVV.

The chain joins TRBV2 to TRBJ1-1; D is undetermined. CDR1 is SNHLY and CDR2 is FYNNEI in the germline V gene. The CDR3 covers 15 residues. V lost 6 bases to trimming and J lost 2 bases, with 16 bases between them. CDR3 DNA sequence: TGTGCCAGCAGCCCGGACGGGGTACTAAACACTGAAGCTTTCTTT. Translated: CASSPDGVLNTEAFF.

The chain is built from TRBV30 and TRBJ1-3; 10 bases align to TRBD1. The junction had 3 bases not matched to a gene; V was cut back by 5 bases and J by 2 bases. In germline, CDR1 is GTSNPN, CDR2 SVGIG (reference sequence). This CDR3 contains 14 residues. CDR3 residues: CAWGTGDPGNTIYF. In DNA form, the CDR3 reads TGTGCCTGGGGGACAGGGGACCCTGGAAACACCATATATTTT.

The chain recombines TRBV29-1 with TRBJ2-7; 10 bases are a match to TRBD2. Germline V gives CDR1 SQVTM, CDR2 ANQGSEA. The CDR3 spans 12 residues. The V segment lost 6 bases and the J segment 5 bases; nucleotides outside the gene matches: 4. The CDR3 region is CSVGTSVDEQYV. As DNA, the CDR3 is TGCAGCGTCGGGACTAGCGTCGACGAGCAGTACGTC.

The rearrangement links TRBV3-1 to TRBJ1-3; possible D gene TRBD1, 5 bases. Trimming cost V 0 bases and J 8 bases, with 11 bases left between them. The germline V gene has CDR1 LGHDT and CDR2 YNNKEL (reference sequence). The CDR3 totals 14 residues. The CDR3 loop is CASSQDRGVHTIYF. For the CDR3, the DNA is TGTGCCAGCAGCCAAGATCGAGGGGTACACACCATATATTTT. Together with reference TRBV3-1 and TRBJ1-3, the CDR3 gives the full variable domain: DTAVSQTPKYLVTQMGNDKSIKCEQNLGHDTMYWYKQDSKKFLKIMFSYNNKELIINETVPNRFSPKSPDKAHLNLHINSLELGDSAVYFCASSQDRGVHTIYFGEGSWLTVV.